This T cell receptor (beta chain) was profiled in a study of blood T cell repertoires in COVID-19. Study-wide background: Researchers got acute and convalescent COVID-19 samples from the United States, Italy and Spain. Sample material is recorded as cDNA or gDNA derived from T cells, B-cell-depleted T cells, or PBMCs.

V dropped 5 bases and J dropped 4 bases, with 15 bases sitting between them. Germline values: CDR1 SEHNR, CDR2 FQNEAQ (reference sequence). The CDR3 is 15 amino acids. Original processing methods: Estimates of nucleated cell counts were drawn from the amplification of reference gene primers. Sequencing was performed with immunoSEQ multiplex PCR; in TCRdb, only in-frame clones are kept and a portion is missing. The D gene and trimming were derived from the DNA, and the V and J assignments and clone size from that table. The sample contains about 270,000 clones, about four fifths of which appear only once.

This TCR was sampled from a woman in her fifties or sixties who had recovered from COVID-19. Sample: peripheral blood. The rearrangement joins TRBV7-9 to TRBJ1-3; possibly TRBD1 for D (5 bases). The CDR3: CASSPVQGPGNTIYF. CDR3 nucleotides: TGTGCCAGCAGCCCCGTCCAGGGCCCGGGAAACACCATATATTTT.